This T cell receptor beta chain was captured by sequencing in a study of blood T cells in healthy people across ages. It was with a sample-barcoded 5' primer and a J-beta primer mix that a second PCR of about 6 to 12 cycles was run. MiXCR, run by TCRdb on the 5' RACE reads, gives a single entry per CDR3 protein. The data hold hundreds of thousands of distinct CDR3 sequences, with under 30% observed a single time. At least ten counts were recorded for this clonotype. J gave up 6 bases and V 5 bases, and 6 bases lay outside the gene matches. There are 14 residues in the CDR3. Per germline, CDR1 SGHAT and CDR2 FQNNGV. Every sample had a minimum of 6.5 million PBMCs isolated.

The sample comprised blood. This chain connects TRBV11-2 to TRBJ2-1; 8 positions match TRBD1. The clonotype was recovered from a woman aged 80 or older in good health. The CDR3 nucleotides are TGTGCCAGCAGCACGTGGACAGGGAGCAATGAGCAGTTCTTC. It translates to CASSTWTGSNEQFF.